The clone carrying this T cell receptor (beta chain) was recorded many times. Its specificity is not known. This specimen belongs to a study of neurological immune-mediated disorders. Study conclusions and caveats: The level of TCR clonal expansion was highest in patients with HTLV-1-associated myelopathy and lowest in multiple sclerosis, where it fell below the level seen in healthy controls. One related-CDR3 cluster, identified by phylogenetic grouping, held the repertoires of 18 of 34 multiple sclerosis patients and was a possible signature. The absence of shared CDR3 amino acid sequences among expanded clones across subjects suggests private repertoires in all groups.

TCRdb reprocessed the 5' RACE reads with MiXCR, giving one entry per CDR3 protein. Of around 58,000 distinct CDR3 sequences listed, under 3.5% are singletons. The source material was PBMCs. The sequence was obtained from a woman between 55 and 75 years old with multiple sclerosis.

CDR3 nucleotides: TGTGCCAGCAGTTTTGGGAGGGGGGTCACTGAAGCTTTCTTT. It is translated as CASSFGRGVTEAFF. This chain links TRBV12-3 or TRBV12-4 with TRBJ1-1, with D perhaps TRBD1 (6 bases). The CDR3 extends over 14 amino acids. V shed 3 bases and J shed 4 bases, with 12 bases lying between them.